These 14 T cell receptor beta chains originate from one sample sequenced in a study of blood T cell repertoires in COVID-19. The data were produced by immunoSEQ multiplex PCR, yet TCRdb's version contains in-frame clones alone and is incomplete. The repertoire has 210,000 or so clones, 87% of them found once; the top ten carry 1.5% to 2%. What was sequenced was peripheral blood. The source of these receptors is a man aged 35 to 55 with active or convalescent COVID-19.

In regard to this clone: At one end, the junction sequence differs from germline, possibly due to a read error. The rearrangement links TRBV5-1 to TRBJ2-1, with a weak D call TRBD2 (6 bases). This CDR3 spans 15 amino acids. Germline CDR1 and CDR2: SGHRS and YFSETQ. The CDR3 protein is CASSWVGDSYDEQFF. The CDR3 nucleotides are TGCGCCAGCAGCTGGGTAGGGGACTCCTACGATGAGCAGTTCTTC.

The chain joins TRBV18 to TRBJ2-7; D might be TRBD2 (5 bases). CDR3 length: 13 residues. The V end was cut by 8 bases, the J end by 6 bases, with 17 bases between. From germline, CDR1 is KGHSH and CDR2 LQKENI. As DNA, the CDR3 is TGTGCCAGCGCGCCCCTAGAGGGAACCGAGCAGTACTTC. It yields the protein CASAPLEGTEQYF.

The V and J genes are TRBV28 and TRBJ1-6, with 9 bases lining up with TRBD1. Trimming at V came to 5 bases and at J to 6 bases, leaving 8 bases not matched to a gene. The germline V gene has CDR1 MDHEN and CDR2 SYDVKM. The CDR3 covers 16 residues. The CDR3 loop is CASSPGPGQGNSPLHF. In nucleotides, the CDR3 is TGTGCCAGCAGTCCGGGACCGGGACAGGGTAATTCACCCCTCCACTTT. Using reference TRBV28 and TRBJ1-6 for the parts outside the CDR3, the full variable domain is DVKVTQSSRYLVKRTGEKVFLECVQDMDHENMFWYRQDPGLGLRLIYFSYDVKMKEKGDIPEGYSVSREKKERFSLILESASTNQTSMYLCASSPGPGQGNSPLHFGNGTRLTVT.

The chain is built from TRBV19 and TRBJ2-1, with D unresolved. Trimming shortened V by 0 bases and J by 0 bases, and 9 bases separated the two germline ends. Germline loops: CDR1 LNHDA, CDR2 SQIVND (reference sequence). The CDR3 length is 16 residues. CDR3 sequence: CASSIERYYSYNEQFF. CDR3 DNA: TGTGCCAGTAGTATAGAGAGGTATTACTCCTACAATGAGCAGTTCTTC.

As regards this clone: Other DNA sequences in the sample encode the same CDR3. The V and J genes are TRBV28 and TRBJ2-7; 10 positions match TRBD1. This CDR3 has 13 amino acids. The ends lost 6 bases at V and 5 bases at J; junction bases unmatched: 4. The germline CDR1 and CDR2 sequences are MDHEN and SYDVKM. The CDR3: CASSPGQGDEQYF. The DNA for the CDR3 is TGTGCCAGCAGCCCCGGACAGGGGGACGAGCAGTACTTC.

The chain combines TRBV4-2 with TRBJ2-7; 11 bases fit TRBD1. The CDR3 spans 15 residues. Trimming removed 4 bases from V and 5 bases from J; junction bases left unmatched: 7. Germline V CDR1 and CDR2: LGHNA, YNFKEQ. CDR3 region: CASSLTDRGQDEQYF. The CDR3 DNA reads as TGTGCCAGCAGCCTCACGGACAGGGGGCAGGACGAGCAGTACTTC.

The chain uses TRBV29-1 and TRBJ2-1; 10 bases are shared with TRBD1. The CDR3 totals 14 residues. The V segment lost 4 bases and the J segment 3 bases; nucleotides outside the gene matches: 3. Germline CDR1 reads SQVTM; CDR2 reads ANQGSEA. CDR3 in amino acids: CSVGRDRGYNEQFF. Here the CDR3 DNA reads TGCAGCGTTGGGCGGGACAGGGGCTACAATGAGCAGTTCTTC.

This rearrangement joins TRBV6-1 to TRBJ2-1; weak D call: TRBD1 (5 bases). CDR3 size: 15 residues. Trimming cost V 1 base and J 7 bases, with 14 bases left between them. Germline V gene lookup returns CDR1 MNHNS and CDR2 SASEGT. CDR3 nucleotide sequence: TGTGCCAGCAGTGAAGGGGGCACCACTACTAATGAGCAGTTCTTC. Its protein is CASSEGGTTTNEQFF.

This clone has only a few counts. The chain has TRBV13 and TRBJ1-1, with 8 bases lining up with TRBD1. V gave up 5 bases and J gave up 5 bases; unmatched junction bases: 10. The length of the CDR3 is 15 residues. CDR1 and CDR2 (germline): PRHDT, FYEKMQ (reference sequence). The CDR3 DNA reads TGTGCCAGCAGCCCGTTGACAGGGGTGAGAACTGAAGCTTTCTTT. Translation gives CASSPLTGVRTEAFF.

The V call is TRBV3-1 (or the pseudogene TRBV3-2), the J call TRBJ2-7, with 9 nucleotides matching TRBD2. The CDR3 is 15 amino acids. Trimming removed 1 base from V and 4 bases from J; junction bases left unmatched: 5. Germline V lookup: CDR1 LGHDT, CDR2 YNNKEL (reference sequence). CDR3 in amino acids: CASSQGVGLAYEQYF. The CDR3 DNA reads TGTGCCAGCAGCCAAGGAGTGGGACTAGCTTACGAGCAGTACTTC.

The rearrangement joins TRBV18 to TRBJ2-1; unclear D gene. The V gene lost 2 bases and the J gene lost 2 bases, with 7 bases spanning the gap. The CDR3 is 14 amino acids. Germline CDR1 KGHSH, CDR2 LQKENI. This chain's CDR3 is CASSPDRTYNEQFF. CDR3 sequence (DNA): TGTGCCAGCTCACCAGATAGAACCTACAATGAGCAGTTCTTC.

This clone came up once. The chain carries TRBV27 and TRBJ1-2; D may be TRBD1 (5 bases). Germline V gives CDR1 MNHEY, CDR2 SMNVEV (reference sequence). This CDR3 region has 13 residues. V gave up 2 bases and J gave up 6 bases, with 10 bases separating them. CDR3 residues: CASSLRGSDGYTF. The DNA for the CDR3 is TGTGCCAGCAGTTTACGGGGGTCGGATGGCTACACCTTC.

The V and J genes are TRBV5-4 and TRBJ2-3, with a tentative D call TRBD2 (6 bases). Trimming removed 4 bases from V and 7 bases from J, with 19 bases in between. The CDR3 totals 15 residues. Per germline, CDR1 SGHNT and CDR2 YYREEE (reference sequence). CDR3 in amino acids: CASSPGGSAGNTQYF. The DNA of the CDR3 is TGTGCCAGCAGCCCAGGAGGGTCTGCCGGTAATACGCAGTATTTT.

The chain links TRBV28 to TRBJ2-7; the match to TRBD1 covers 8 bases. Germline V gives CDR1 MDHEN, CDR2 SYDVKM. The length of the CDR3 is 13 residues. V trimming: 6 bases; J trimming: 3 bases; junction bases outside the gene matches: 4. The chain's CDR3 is CASSPGQGYEQYF. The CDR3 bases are TGTGCCAGCAGCCCCGGACAGGGCTACGAGCAGTACTTC.